The T cell receptor beta chain described here comes from a study of cytomegalovirus exposure and HLA in healthy donors. Study conclusions and caveats: As a later analysis showed, a missense DCLRE1C variant was linked to trimming of TCR beta V- and J-genes. Presence/absence analyses supposed approximately even sequencing depth among donors.

Concerning this clone itself: Its specificity is not known.

The PCR made use of 60 Vbeta and 13 Jbeta primers. Data came from immunoSEQ multiplex PCR; TCRdb stores just in-frame clones and leaves some out. The sample lists roughly 170,000 clones; around 81% were seen once. Looked up from germline, CDR1 is SNHLY and CDR2 is FYNNEI. Trimming pared 6 bases from V and 1 base from J, leaving 9 bases between. The CDR3 is 13 residues long. The sample comprised PBMCs. The V call is TRBV2, the J call TRBJ1-1; D gene unclear. The origin of this receptor is a woman under 40 in good health and CMV-seronegative. CDR3 bases: TGTGCCAGCAGGACAAGTCAGAACACTGAAGCTTTCTTT. Translating gives CASRTSQNTEAFF. Based on the CDR3 plus reference TRBV2 and TRBJ1-1, the full variable domain is EPEVTQTPSHQVTQMGQEVILRCVPISNHLYFYWYRQILGQKVEFLVSFYNNEISEKSEIFDDQFSVERPDGSNFTLKIRSTKLEDSAMYFCASRTSQNTEAFFGQGTRLTVV.